The clone carrying this T cell receptor beta chain occurred a few times. The antigen remains unidentified. Researchers built TCR beta libraries using quantitative 5'-RACE with molecular barcodes. TCRdb recomputed calls from the 5' RACE reads with MiXCR, one row per CDR3 protein. The data contain about 840,000 distinct CDR3 sequences, 12% of them singletons. The CDR3 runs 13 residues. From germline, CDR1 is DFQATT and CDR2 SNEGSKA (reference sequence). The J segment lost 5 bases and the V segment lost 6 bases, leaving 7 bases of the junction unmatched. These data are taken from a study of CD8 T cells in ankylosing spondylitis. Study findings and constraints: Significant enrichment of disease-linked clones was reportedly seen in matched ankylosing spondylitis synovial fluid. Several of the motif variants were reported before in synovial fluid and blood from reactive arthritis. In ankylosing spondylitis blood, a motif of fewer than 10 highly homologous TCR beta variants appeared characteristic.

Sequenced sample: blood, either unsorted or a sorted T cell fraction (not recorded which). The J gene is TRBJ1-5, the V gene TRBV20-1; TRBD1 matches at 7 bases. The TCR originated in a male donor with ankylosing spondylitis. The CDR3 sequence is CSAMGQLYQPQHF. CDR3 in DNA: TGCAGTGCCATGGGACAGCTGTATCAGCCCCAGCATTTT.